This TCR beta chain was identified during a study of cytomegalovirus exposure and HLA in healthy donors. Study-wide findings and caveats: The authors later found most CMV-associated TCR beta chains appeared HLA-restricted. For most TCR beta V segments, an earlier analysis put the productive rate at about 87% or about 30% of the time. Rare TCR sequences predominated, though certain public TCRs were found in many donors.

PCR amplification relied on 60 Vbeta primers (plus 13 Jbeta primers). Method: immunoSEQ multiplex PCR; TCRdb's copy keeps in-frame clones and lacks some. Counted here are some 120,000 clones, more than 65% occurring once; the ten biggest clones make up around 3.5%. For this clone: Its antigen is as yet unknown.

Healthy donors of bone marrow made up the group. CDR3 length: 15 residues. Germline trimming cut 5 bases from V and 0 bases from J; bases unmatched to any gene: 6. In germline, CDR1 is MDHEN, CDR2 SYDVKM. This sequence originates from a human donor in good health. Sequenced sample: PBMCs. This chain connects TRBV28 to TRBJ1-1; 7 bases match TRBD1. The CDR3 reads CASSPWTGMNTEAFF. The CDR3 DNA is TGTGCCAGCAGTCCGTGGACAGGAATGAACACTGAAGCTTTCTTT.